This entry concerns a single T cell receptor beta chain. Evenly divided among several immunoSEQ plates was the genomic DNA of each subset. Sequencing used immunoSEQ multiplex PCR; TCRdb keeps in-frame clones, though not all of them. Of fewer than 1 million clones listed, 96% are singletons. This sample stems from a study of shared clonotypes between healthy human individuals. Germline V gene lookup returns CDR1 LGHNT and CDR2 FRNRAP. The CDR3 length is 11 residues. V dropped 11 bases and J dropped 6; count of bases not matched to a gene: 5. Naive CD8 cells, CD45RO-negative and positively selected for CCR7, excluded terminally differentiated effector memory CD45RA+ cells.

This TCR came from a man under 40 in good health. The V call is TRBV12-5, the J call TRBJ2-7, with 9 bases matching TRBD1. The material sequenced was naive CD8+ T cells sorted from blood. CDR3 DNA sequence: TGTGCTTCAGGGACAGGGCGCGAGCAGTACTTC. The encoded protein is CASGTGREQYF.